This entry features one T cell receptor (beta chain) sequence. V shed 3 bases, J shed 9 bases, and the junction held 13 bases outside the gene matches. Germline CDR1 DFQATT, CDR2 SNEGSKA (reference sequence). CDR3 length: 17 residues. As processed by the authors: Amplifying reference gene primers gave estimates of nucleated cell counts. Repertoires were generated with immunoSEQ multiplex PCR, while TCRdb's copy carries only in-frame clones and drops some. The V and J calls and clone size are taken from that table; D and trimming were inferred from the DNA. The sample carries roughly 58,000 clones, around 85% recorded once. This entry is derived from a study of blood T cell repertoires in COVID-19. About the research overall: Collection of acute and convalescent COVID-19 samples took place in the United States, Italy and Spain. Sample material is recorded as cDNA or gDNA derived from T cells, B-cell-depleted T cells, or PBMCs.

Sequencing was performed on peripheral blood. The genes are TRBV20-1 and TRBJ1-6, with TRBD1 identical over 11 bases. The receptor's source is a man between 70 and 80 years old with active COVID-19. The CDR3 region is CSASAGTGGRRGSPLHF. The CDR3 region has the DNA TGCAGTGCTAGTGCTGGGACAGGGGGACGTCGAGGTTCACCCCTCCACTTT.